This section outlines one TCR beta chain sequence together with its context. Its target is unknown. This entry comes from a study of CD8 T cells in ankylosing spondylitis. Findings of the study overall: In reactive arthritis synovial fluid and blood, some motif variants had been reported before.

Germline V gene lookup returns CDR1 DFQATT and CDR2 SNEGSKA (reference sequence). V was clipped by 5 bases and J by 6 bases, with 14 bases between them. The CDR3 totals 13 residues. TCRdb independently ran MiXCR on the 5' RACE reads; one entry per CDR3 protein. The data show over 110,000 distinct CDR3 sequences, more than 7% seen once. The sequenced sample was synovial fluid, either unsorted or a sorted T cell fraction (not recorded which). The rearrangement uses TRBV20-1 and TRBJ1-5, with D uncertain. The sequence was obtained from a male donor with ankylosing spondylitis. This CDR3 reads CSAGPLKGQPQHF. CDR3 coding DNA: TGCAGTGCTGGACCCCTAAAGGGTCAGCCCCAGCATTTT.